The next 19 T cell receptor beta chains were all read from a single sample in a study of lymphopenia after photon versus proton radiotherapy. Libraries were prepared by immunoSEQ multiplex PCR; TCRdb keeps only in-frame clonotypes and omits some of them. This table holds about 7,300 clones, approximately 93% found once. The sequencing here drew on peripheral blood, taken from a patient treated with photon-based radiotherapy. The source is a woman in her 50s with cholangiocarcinoma.

The V and J genes are TRBV19 and TRBJ1-1; D is unresolved. V was clipped by 7 bases and J by 0 bases, with 21 bases between them. Germline assignment: CDR1 LNHDA and CDR2 SQIVND (reference sequence). This CDR3 has 17 amino acids. Here the CDR3 reads CASIPRSGVEMNTEAFF. As DNA, the CDR3 is TGTGCCAGTATCCCCCGGAGCGGGGTTGAGATGAACACTGAAGCTTTCTTT.

The chain recombines TRBV15 with TRBJ2-7; D possibly uses TRBD1 or TRBD2 (5 bases each). The V gene's germline CDR1 is LNHNV and CDR2 YYDKDF (reference sequence). Trimming stripped 3 bases from V and 8 bases from J, with 20 bases between. The CDR3 is made up of 15 amino acids. The CDR3 spells CATSSSGTPKSKQYF. CDR3 coding DNA: TGTGCCACCAGCAGTTCCGGGACCCCTAAATCGAAGCAGTACTTC.

The chain has TRBV6-6 and TRBJ1-1, with D unclear. The CDR3 runs 15 residues. Germline V gives CDR1 MNHNY, CDR2 SVGAGI (reference sequence). The ends were cut back, 10 bases at V and 4 bases at J, with 22 bases in the middle. CDR3 region: CATAKLGKEGTEAFF. CDR3 DNA: TGTGCCACCGCTAAACTGGGCAAAGAGGGCACTGAAGCTTTCTTT.

The chain joins TRBV29-1 to TRBJ1-1, with D hard to call. The CDR3 extends over 12 amino acids. Germline V lookup: CDR1 SQVTM, CDR2 ANQGSEA. V gave up 4 bases and J gave up 6 bases, with 12 bases separating them. The CDR3 is CSVGAQAPEAFF. CDR3 DNA: TGCAGCGTTGGGGCTCAAGCCCCTGAAGCTTTCTTT.

The J gene is TRBJ2-7, the V gene TRBV11-2; tentative D call: TRBD2 (5 bases). The ends were cut back, 0 bases at V and 7 bases at J, with 7 bases in the middle. CDR1 and CDR2 from the germline V gene are SGHAT and FQNNGV. There are 12 residues in the CDR3. In nucleotides, the CDR3 is TGTGCCAGCAGCTTAGATTCGGGGGAGCAGTACTTC. Protein: CASSLDSGEQYF.

This clone was observed once. This chain connects TRBV9 to TRBJ1-3, with D uncertain. V shed 1 base and J shed 2 bases, with 4 bases lying between them. Germline loops: CDR1 SGDLS, CDR2 YYNGEE. This CDR3 is built from 13 residues. The CDR3 sequence is CASSVPPGNTIYF. In nucleotides, the CDR3 is TGTGCCAGCAGCGTACCTCCTGGAAACACCATATATTTT.

The J gene is TRBJ2-1, the V gene TRBV5-1, with D perhaps TRBD1 or TRBD2 (6 bases each). V lost 5 bases, J lost 7 bases, and 16 bases lay in between. The CDR3 has 14 residues. CDR1 and CDR2 (germline): SGHRS, YFSETQ. CDR3 bases: TGCGCCAGCAGAGGGAGTTGGGGGGCGAATGAGCAGTTCTTC. Its protein is CASRGSWGANEQFF.

The CDR3 DNA is TGTGCCAGCAGCGCCCGAAAATCGCTAGCGTTGAGGGTTGGGGGAGAGACCCAGTACTTC. It yields the protein CASSARKSLALRVGGETQYF. The rearrangement joins TRBV21-1 to TRBJ2-5; the table's TRBD2 call for D was not verified on the DNA. TRBV21-1 is a pseudogene locus. The CDR3 length is 20 residues.

The V call is TRBV5-1, the J call TRBJ2-6; 7 positions match TRBD1. There are 18 residues in the CDR3. V shed 4 bases and J 1 base; nucleotides not matched to a gene: 11. CDR1 and CDR2 (germline): SGHRS, YFSETQ. The CDR3 DNA is TGCGCCAGCAGCATACGGCCGGGACAGTTTTCTGGGGCCAACGTCCTGACTTTC. This gives the protein CASSIRPGQFSGANVLTF.

The rearrangement links TRBV23-1 to TRBJ2-6; D gene unclear. TRBV23-1 is designated an ORF whose function remains uncertain. Trimming shortened V by 5 bases and J by 5 bases, and 19 bases separated the two germline ends. This CDR3 is 17 amino acids long. This CDR3 is CASSKETQQSRANVLTF. DNA for the CDR3: TGCGCCAGCAGTAAAGAGACGCAACAAAGTCGGGCCAACGTCCTGACTTTC.

The rearrangement uses TRBV30 and TRBJ2-3; 7 bases line up with TRBD2. After removal of 2 bases from V and 2 bases from J, the junction contained 4 bases not matched to a gene. CDR1 and CDR2 from the germline V gene are GTSNPN and SVGIG (reference sequence). The CDR3 covers 14 residues. The CDR3 sequence: CAWSSGAVTDTQYF. In DNA, the CDR3 is TGTGCCTGGAGTAGCGGGGCCGTCACAGATACGCAGTATTTT.

This chain joins TRBV11-2 and TRBJ1-2; TRBD1 matches 8 bases. The CDR3 loop spans 15 amino acids. After removal of 1 base from V and 4 bases from J, the junction contained 5 bases not matched to a gene. Germline CDR1 is SGHAT and CDR2 is FQNNGV. As DNA, the CDR3 is TGTGCCAGCAGCTTAGGGACAGGGTCACTCTATGGCTACACCTTC. This codes for CASSLGTGSLYGYTF. Variable domain in full (rest from reference TRBV11-2 and TRBJ1-2): EAGVAQSPRYKIIEKRQSVAFWCNPISGHATLYWYQQILGQGPKLLIQFQNNGVVDDSQLPKDRFSAERLKGVDSTLKIQPAKLEDSAVYLCASSLGTGSLYGYTFGSGTRLTVV.

V and J are TRBV5-4 and TRBJ2-3; TRBD1 might be the D (6 bases). The V end lost 6 bases, the J end lost 8 bases, and 19 bases lay between the germline ends. CDR1 SGHNT and CDR2 YYREEE come from the germline V gene (reference sequence). There are 14 residues in the CDR3. This CDR3 is CASTRDTPQGTQYF. The CDR3 DNA is TGTGCCAGCACCCGGGACACCCCACAGGGTACGCAGTATTTT.

This chain joins TRBV25-1 and TRBJ2-1; D is tentatively TRBD1 or TRBD2 (5 bases each). The ends were cut back, 2 bases at V and 4 bases at J, with 12 bases in the middle. This CDR3 has 15 residues. Looked up from germline, CDR1 is MGHDK and CDR2 is SYGVNS. DNA for the CDR3: TGTGCCAGCAGTGAACACCGGGACGGTTACAATGAGCAGTTCTTC. Protein sequence: CASSEHRDGYNEQFF.

The CDR3 nucleotides are TGTGCCAGCAGGACGGTTTCGAACTATGGCTACACCTTC. It yields the protein CASRTVSNYGYTF. The V gene is TRBV6-1, the J gene TRBJ1-2, with D hard to call. Germline values: CDR1 MNHNS, CDR2 SASEGT. V lost 6 bases to trimming and J lost 2 bases, with 10 bases between them. The CDR3 has 13 amino acids.

The chain employs TRBV5-4 and TRBJ1-2; D gene ambiguous. Germline values: CDR1 SGHNT, CDR2 YYREEE (reference sequence). There are 12 residues in the CDR3. With 4 bases removed from V and 8 bases from J, the gap between germline ends came to 12 bases. The CDR3 region has the DNA TGTGCCAGCAGCCCATATCTTAAAGGCTACACCTTC. Its translation: CASSPYLKGYTF. Together with reference TRBV5-4 and TRBJ1-2, the CDR3 gives the full variable domain: ETGVTQSPTHLIKTRGQQVTLRCSSQSGHNTVSWYQQALGQGPQFIFQYYREEENGRGNFPPRFSGLQFPNYSSELNVNALELDDSALYLCASSPYLKGYTFGSGTRLTVV.

The J gene is TRBJ2-1, the V gene TRBV15; D not resolved. Germline assignment: CDR1 LNHNV and CDR2 YYDKDF (reference sequence). The ends were cut back, 0 bases at V and 3 bases at J, with 9 bases in the middle. This CDR3 contains 15 residues. The CDR3 region has the DNA TGTGCCACCAGCAGAGATCGAGGAAACTACAATGAGCAGTTCTTC. It encodes CATSRDRGNYNEQFF.

The V call is TRBV5-1, the J call TRBJ2-3; maybe TRBD2 (6 bases). Trimming removed 1 base from V and 4 bases from J, with 22 bases in between. The CDR3 runs 18 residues. Germline V gene lookup returns CDR1 SGHRS and CDR2 YFSETQ. The CDR3 sequence: CASSLRFGHIREADTQYF. The CDR3 coding sequence is TGCGCCAGCAGCTTGCGTTTTGGACACATCAGGGAGGCAGATACGCAGTATTTT.

The chain uses TRBV7-8 and TRBJ2-3; no definite D call. From germline, CDR1 is SGHVS and CDR2 FQNEAQ. This CDR3 is built from 13 residues. Trimming cost V 5 bases and J 2 bases, with 8 bases left between them. The CDR3 DNA reads as TGTGCCAGCAGCCCAAAATACACAGATACGCAGTATTTT. Translation gives CASSPKYTDTQYF.